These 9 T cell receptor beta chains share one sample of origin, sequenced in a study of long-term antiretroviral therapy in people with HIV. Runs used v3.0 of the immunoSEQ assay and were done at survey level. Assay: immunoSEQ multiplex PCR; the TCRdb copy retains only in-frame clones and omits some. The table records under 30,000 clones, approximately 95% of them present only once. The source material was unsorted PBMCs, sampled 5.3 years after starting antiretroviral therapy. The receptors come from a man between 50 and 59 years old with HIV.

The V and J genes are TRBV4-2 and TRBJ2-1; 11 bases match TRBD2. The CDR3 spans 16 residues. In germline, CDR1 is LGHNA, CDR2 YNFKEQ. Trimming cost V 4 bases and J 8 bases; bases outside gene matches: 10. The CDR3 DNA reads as TGTGCCAGCAGCCCCCTAGGTAGCGGGGGGGATGATGAGCAGTTCTTC. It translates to CASSPLGSGGDDEQFF.

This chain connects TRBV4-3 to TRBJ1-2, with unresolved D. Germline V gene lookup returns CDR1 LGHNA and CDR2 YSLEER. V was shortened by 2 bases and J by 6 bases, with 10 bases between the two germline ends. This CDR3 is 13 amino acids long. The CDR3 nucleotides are TGCGCCAGCAGCCAAATGGGAGGGAATGGCTACACCTTC. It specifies CASSQMGGNGYTF.

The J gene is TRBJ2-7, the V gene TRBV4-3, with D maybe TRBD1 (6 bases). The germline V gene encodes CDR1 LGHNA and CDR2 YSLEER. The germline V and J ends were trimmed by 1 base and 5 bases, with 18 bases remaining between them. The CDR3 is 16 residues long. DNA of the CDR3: TGCGCCAGCAGCCAAGTGGCGACAGGCCGGGGCGACGAGCAGTACTTC. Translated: CASSQVATGRGDEQYF.

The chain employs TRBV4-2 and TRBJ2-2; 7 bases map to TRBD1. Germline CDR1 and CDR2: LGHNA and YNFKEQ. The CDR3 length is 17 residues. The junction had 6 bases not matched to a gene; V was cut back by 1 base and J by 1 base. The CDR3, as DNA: TGTGCCAGCAGCCAAGTATTACGACAGGGGAACACCGGGGAGCTGTTTTTT. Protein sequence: CASSQVLRQGNTGELFF.

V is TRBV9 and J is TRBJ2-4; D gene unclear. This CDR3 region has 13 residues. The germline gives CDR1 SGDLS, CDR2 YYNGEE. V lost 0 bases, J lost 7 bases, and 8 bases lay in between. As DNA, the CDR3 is TGTGCCAGCAGCGTAGTGGCGTCCAACATTCAGTACTTC. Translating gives CASSVVASNIQYF.

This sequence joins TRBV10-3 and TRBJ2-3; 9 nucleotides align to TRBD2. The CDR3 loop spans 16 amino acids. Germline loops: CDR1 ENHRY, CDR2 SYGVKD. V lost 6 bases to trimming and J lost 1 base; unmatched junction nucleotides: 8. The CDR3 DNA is TGTGCCATCAGCGTTATAGCGGGGGAAGGCACAGATACGCAGTATTTT. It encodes CAISVIAGEGTDTQYF.

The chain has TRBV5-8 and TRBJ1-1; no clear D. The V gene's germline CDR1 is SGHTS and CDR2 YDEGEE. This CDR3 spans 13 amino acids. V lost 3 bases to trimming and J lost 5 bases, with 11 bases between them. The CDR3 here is CASSWARGTEAFF. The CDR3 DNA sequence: TGTGCCAGCAGCTGGGCGCGAGGGACTGAAGCTTTCTTT.

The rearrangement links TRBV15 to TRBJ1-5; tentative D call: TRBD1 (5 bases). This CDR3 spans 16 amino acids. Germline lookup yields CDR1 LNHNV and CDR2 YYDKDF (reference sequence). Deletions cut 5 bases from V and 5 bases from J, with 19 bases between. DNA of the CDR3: TGTGCCACCAGCTCCCAAGGAGGGGCCCGGGATCAGCCCCAGCATTTT. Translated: CATSSQGGARDQPQHF.

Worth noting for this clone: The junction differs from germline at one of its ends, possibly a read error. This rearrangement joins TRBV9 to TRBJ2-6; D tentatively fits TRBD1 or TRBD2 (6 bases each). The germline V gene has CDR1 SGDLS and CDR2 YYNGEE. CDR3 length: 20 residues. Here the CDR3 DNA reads TGTGCCAGCAGCGGGAAGGGGGGCCAAACCGTTCTCTCTGGGGCCAACGTCCCGACTTTC. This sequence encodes CASSGKGGQTVLSGANVPTF.